This T cell receptor (beta chain) is drawn from a study of blood T cell repertoires in COVID-19. In this sample, this clone turned up many times. Between the trimmed V and J ends, which lost 3 bases and 3 bases, there was a span of 12 bases. The CDR3 runs to 14 residues. Germline lookup yields CDR1 LGHNA and CDR2 YNFKEQ. Under the authors' procedure: Reference gene primer amplification gave nucleated cell count estimates. Assay: immunoSEQ multiplex PCR; the TCRdb copy retains only in-frame clones and omits some. The DNA gave D and trimming, while V, J and clone size come from that table. The sample lists approximately 84,000 clones, under 85% occurring once.

The chain employs TRBV4-2 and TRBJ2-7, with D perhaps matching TRBD2 (6 bases). The sample was peripheral blood. This clonotype was sampled from a woman older than 75 with acute or convalescent COVID-19. CDR3 loop: CASSQGGRRYEQYF. DNA of the CDR3: TGTGCCAGCAGCCAGGGGGGACGGCGCTACGAGCAGTACTTC.